What follows describes a single TCR beta chain. Within the sample, other DNA sequences also encode this same CDR3. The method was immunoSEQ multiplex PCR; TCRdb's version includes in-frame clones alone and lacks a portion of them. The data hold about 77,000 clones, with roughly 84% observed a single time. These data belong to a study of OX40 agonist ivuxolimab in advanced cancers. The CDR3 is 11 amino acids. The germline gives CDR1 SGHAT, CDR2 FQNNGV. The V and J ends lost 5 bases and 5 bases respectively, with 6 bases between them. The sequence was collected from an adult with an advanced solid tumor such as melanoma, head and neck, liver or kidney cancer. The rearrangement uses TRBV11-2 and TRBJ2-5; D not certain. Sequencing used CD4+ or CD8+ T cells sorted from blood, obtained in a trial of the OX40 agonist ivuxolimab. The CDR3 DNA reads as TGTGCCAGCAGCCCTGGGGAGACCCAGTACTTC. Protein: CASSPGETQYF.